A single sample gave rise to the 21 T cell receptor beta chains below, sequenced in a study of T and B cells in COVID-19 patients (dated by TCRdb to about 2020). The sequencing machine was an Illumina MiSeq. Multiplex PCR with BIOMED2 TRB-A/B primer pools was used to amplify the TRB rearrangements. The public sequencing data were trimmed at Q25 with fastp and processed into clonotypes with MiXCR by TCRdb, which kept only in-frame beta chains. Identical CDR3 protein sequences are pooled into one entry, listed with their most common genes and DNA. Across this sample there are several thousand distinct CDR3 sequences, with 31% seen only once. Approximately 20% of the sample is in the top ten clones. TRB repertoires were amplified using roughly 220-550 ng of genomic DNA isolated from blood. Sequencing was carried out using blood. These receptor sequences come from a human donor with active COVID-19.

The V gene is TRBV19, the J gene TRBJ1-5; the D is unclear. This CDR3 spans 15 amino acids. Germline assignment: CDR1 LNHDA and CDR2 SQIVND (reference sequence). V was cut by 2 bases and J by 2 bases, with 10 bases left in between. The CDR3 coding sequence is TGTGCCAGTAGTATACTAGGAGAGGGCAATCAGCCCCAGCATTTT. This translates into CASSILGEGNQPQHF.

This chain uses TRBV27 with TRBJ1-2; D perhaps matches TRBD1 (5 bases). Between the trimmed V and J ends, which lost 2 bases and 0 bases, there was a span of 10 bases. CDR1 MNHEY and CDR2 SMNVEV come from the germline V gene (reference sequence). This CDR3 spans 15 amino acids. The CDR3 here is CASSLVAGPNYGYTF. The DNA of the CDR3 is TGTGCCAGCAGTTTAGTAGCAGGGCCTAACTATGGCTACACCTTC.

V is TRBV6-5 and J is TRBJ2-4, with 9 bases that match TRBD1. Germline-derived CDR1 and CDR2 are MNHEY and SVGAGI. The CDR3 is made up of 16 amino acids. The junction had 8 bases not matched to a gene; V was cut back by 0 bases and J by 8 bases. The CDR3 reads CASSYSQGTGKDIQYF. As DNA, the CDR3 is TGTGCCAGCAGTTACTCCCAGGGGACAGGGAAAGACATTCAGTACTTC.

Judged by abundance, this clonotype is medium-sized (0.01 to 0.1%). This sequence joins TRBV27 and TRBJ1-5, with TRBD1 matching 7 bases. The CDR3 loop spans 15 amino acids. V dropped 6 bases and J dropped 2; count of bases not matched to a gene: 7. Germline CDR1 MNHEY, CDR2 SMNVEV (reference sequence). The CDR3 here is CASSSRGTGNQPQHF. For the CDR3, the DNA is TGTGCCAGCAGCTCGCGGGGGACAGGCAATCAGCCCCAGCATTTT.

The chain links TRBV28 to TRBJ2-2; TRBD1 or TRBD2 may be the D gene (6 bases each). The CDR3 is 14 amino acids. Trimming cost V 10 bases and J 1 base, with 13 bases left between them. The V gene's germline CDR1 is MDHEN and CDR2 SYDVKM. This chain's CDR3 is CAIPGALNTGELFF. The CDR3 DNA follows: TGTGCCATCCCGGGGGCCCTGAACACCGGGGAGCTGTTTTTT.

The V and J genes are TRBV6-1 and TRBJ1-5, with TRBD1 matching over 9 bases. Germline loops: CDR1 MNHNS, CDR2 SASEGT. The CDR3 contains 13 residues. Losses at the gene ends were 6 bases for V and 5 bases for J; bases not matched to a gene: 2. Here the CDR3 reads CASRNRGHQPQHF. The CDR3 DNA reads TGTGCCAGCAGAAACAGGGGGCATCAGCCCCAGCATTTT.

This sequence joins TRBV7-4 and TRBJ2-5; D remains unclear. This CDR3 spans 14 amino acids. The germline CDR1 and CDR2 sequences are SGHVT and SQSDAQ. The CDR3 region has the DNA TGTGTCAGAAGCTCCACCTATCCGGGTCAGACCCAGTACTTC. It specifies CVRSSTYPGQTQYF.

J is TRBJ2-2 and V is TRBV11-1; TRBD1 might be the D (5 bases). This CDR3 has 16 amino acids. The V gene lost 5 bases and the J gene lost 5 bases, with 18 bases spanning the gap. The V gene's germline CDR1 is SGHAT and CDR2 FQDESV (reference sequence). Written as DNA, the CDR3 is TGTGCCAGCAGCGCCCGACAGAAAGAACGAACCGGGGAGCTGTTTTTT. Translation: CASSARQKERTGELFF.

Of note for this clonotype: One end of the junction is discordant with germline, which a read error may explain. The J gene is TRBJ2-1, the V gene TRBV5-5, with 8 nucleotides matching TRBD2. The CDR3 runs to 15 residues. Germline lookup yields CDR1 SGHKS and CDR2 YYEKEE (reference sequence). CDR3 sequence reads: CASSQTSGAYNEQFF. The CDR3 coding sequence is TGCGCCAGCAGCCAAACTAGCGGAGCATACAATGAGCAGTTCTTC.

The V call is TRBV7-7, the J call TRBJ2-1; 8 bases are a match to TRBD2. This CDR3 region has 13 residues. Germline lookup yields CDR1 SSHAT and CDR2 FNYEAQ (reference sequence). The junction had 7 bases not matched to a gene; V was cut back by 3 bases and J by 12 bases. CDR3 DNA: TGTGCCAGCAGCTTCGGGACTAGAGGGGGGCAGTTCTTC. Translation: CASSFGTRGGQFF.

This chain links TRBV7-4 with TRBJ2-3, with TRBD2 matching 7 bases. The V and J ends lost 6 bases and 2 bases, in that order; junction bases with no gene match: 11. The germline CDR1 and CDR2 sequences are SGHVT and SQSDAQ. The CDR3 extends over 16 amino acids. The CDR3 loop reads CASRLLAVLSTDTQYF. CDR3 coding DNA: TGTGCCAGCAGGCTTCTAGCGGTCCTTTCCACAGATACGCAGTATTTT.

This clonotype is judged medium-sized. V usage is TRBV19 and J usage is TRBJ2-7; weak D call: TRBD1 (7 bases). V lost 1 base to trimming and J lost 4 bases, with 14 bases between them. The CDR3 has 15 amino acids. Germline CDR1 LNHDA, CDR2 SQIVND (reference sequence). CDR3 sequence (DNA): TGTGCCAGTAGTATAGGAGGGGGGACAGCTTACGAGCAGTACTTC. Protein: CASSIGGGTAYEQYF.

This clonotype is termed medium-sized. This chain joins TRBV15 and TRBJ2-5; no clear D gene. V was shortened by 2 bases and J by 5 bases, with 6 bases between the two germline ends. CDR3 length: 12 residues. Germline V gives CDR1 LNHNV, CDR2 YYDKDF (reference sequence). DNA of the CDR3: TGTGCCACCAGCAGACAGAAGGAGACCCAGTACTTC. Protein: CATSRQKETQYF.

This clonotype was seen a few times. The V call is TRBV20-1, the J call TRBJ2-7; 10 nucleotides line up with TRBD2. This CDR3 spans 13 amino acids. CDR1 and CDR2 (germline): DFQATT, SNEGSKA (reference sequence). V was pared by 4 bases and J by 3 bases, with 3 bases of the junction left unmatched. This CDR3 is CSAKLAGVYEQYF. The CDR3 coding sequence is TGCAGTGCTAAGCTAGCGGGGGTCTACGAGCAGTACTTC.

The CDR3 reads CASSPRFGNRADGYTF. CDR3 in DNA: TGTGCCAGCAGCCCTAGGTTTGGGAACAGGGCGGATGGCTACACCTTC. This chain connects TRBV11-1 to TRBJ1-2, with D maybe TRBD1 (6 bases). The CDR3 sequence is 16 residues long. Germline V CDR1 and CDR2: SGHAT, FQDESV (reference sequence). Trimming took off 5 bases at V and 6 bases at J, with 22 bases between the two ends.

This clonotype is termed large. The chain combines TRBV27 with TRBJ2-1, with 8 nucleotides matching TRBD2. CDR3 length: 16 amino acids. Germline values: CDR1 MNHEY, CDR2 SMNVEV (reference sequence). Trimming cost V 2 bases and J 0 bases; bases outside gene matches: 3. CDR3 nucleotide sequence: TGTGCCAGCAGTTTAGACGGACTAGCCTCCTACAATGAGCAGTTCTTC. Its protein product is CASSLDGLASYNEQFF.

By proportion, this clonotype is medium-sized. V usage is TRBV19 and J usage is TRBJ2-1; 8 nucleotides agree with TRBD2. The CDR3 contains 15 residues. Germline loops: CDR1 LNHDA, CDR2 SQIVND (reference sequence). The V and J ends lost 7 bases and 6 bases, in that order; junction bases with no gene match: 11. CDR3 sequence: CASTGTGTSSNEQFF. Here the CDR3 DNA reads TGTGCCAGTACGGGGACCGGGACTAGTTCCAATGAGCAGTTCTTC.

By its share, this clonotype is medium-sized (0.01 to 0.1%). CDR3 sequence (DNA): TGTGCCAGTAGTATGGGAGGGTACGGGGGGAACACTGAAGCTTTCTTT. It specifies CASSMGGYGGNTEAFF. This chain joins TRBV19 and TRBJ1-1; possible D gene TRBD1, 5 bases. V shed 3 bases and J shed 1 base, with 15 bases lying between them. CDR1 LNHDA and CDR2 SQIVND come from the germline V gene (reference sequence). The CDR3 covers 16 residues.

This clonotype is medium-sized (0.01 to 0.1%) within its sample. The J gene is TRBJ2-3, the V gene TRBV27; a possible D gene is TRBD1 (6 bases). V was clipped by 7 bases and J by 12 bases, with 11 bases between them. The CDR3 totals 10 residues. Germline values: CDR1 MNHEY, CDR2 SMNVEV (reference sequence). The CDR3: CASMGANQYF. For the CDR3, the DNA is TGTGCCAGCATGGGGGCTAATCAGTATTTT.

CDR3 DNA sequence: TGTGCCAGCAGCCCGGGACAGGGAAGGTCTGGAAACACCATATATTTT. It is translated as CASSPGQGRSGNTIYF. The chain is built from TRBV5-5 and TRBJ1-3; 9 bases line up with TRBD1. The CDR3 covers 16 residues. Germline trimming cut 4 bases from V and 1 base from J; bases unmatched to any gene: 6. Germline values: CDR1 SGHKS, CDR2 YYEKEE (reference sequence).

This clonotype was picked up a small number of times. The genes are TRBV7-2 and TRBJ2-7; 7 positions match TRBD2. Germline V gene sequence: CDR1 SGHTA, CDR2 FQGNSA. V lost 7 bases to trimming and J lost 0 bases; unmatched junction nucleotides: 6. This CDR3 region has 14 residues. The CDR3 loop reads CASTPTSNSYEQYF. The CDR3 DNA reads TGTGCCAGCACCCCGACTAGCAACTCCTACGAGCAGTACTTC.